The next 18 T cell receptor beta chains were all read from a single sample in a study of blood T cell repertoires in COVID-19. This table comes from immunoSEQ multiplex PCR, and its TCRdb copy is limited to in-frame clones, with some not included. Altogether under 65,000 clones are present, 91% being singletons, with the ten largest covering around 9.4%. The material sequenced was peripheral blood. The source is a human donor in a cohort sampled during active COVID-19.

The chain has TRBV9 and TRBJ2-7, with D uncertain. V dropped 0 bases and J dropped 3 bases, with 10 bases sitting between them. This CDR3 is built from 14 residues. Germline V gene data show CDR1 as SGDLS and CDR2 as YYNGEE. The chain's CDR3 is CASSVDAASYEQYF. In DNA form, the CDR3 reads TGTGCCAGCAGCGTAGATGCGGCGAGCTACGAGCAGTACTTC.

In DNA form, the CDR3 reads TGTGCCAGCAGCTTACCGGGACAGGGGCGGCAAGAGACCCAGTACTTC. It translates to CASSLPGQGRQETQYF. The chain employs TRBV7-9 and TRBJ2-5; 10 bases are shared with TRBD1. J was trimmed by 2 bases and V by 2 bases; bases with no gene match: 5. Germline V gene lookup returns CDR1 SEHNR and CDR2 FQNEAQ (reference sequence). The CDR3 is 16 residues long.

The chain couples TRBV11-2 to TRBJ2-1; 15 bases map to TRBD2. J was trimmed by 7 bases and V by 4 bases; bases with no gene match: 14. Germline V lookup: CDR1 SGHAT, CDR2 FQNNGV. This CDR3 contains 19 residues. CDR3 loop: CASSSSRGLAGGPWNEQFF. CDR3 coding DNA: TGTGCCAGCAGCTCCTCCCGTGGACTAGCGGGAGGGCCTTGGAATGAGCAGTTCTTC. Combining the CDR3 with reference TRBV11-2 and TRBJ2-1 gives the whole variable domain EAGVAQSPRYKIIEKRQSVAFWCNPISGHATLYWYQQILGQGPKLLIQFQNNGVVDDSQLPKDRFSAERLKGVDSTLKIQPAKLEDSAVYLCASSSSRGLAGGPWNEQFFGPGTRLTVL.

V and J are TRBV27 and TRBJ2-1; TRBD2 agrees at 13 bases. The V gene end was trimmed by 7 bases and the J gene end by 6 bases; junction bases not matched to a gene: 9. This CDR3 has 16 amino acids. Germline V gives CDR1 MNHEY, CDR2 SMNVEV (reference sequence). The CDR3 DNA reads as TGTGCCAGCACCCGGATGGGACTAGCGGGACCCAATGAGCAGTTCTTC. Translation: CASTRMGLAGPNEQFF.

The CDR3 loop is CASSVGTGHYGYTF. Here the CDR3 DNA reads TGTGCCAGCAGTGTCGGGACAGGGCACTATGGCTACACCTTC. The J gene is TRBJ1-2, the V gene TRBV6-4; 9 bases map to TRBD1. Germline V gene lookup returns CDR1 MRHNA and CDR2 SNTAGT. Trimming cost V 4 bases and J 3 bases; bases outside gene matches: 3. This CDR3 is 14 amino acids long.

CDR3 sequence reads: CAWSVMGPGKPQHF. DNA of the CDR3: TGTGCCTGGAGTGTAATGGGTCCGGGAAAGCCCCAGCATTTT. This chain links TRBV30 with TRBJ1-5; D is unresolved. V was shortened by 0 bases and J by 8 bases, with 14 bases between the two germline ends. CDR1 and CDR2 (germline): GTSNPN, SVGIG (reference sequence). The CDR3 sequence is 14 residues long. Combining the CDR3 with reference TRBV30 and TRBJ1-5 gives the whole variable domain SQTIHQWPATLVQPVGSPLSLECTVEGTSNPNLYWYRQAAGRGLQLLFYSVGIGQISSEVPQNLSASRPQDRQFILSSKKLLLSDSGFYLCAWSVMGPGKPQHFGDGTRLSIL.

This clone appeared a few times. The genes are TRBV5-1 and TRBJ1-1, with D perhaps TRBD1 (6 bases). With 4 bases removed from V and 5 bases from J, the gap between germline ends came to 18 bases. CDR1 is SGHRS, CDR2 YFSETQ, per germline. CDR3 size: 15 residues. The CDR3 region has the DNA TGCGCCAGCAGCCCAAGTACGGGGGGCGAGACTGAAGCTTTCTTT. It is translated as CASSPSTGGETEAFF.

In its sample, this clone was seen once. The genes are TRBV30 and TRBJ2-2; 8 bases are a match to TRBD2. The V segment lost 2 bases and the J segment 4 bases; nucleotides outside the gene matches: 3. This CDR3 spans 14 amino acids. Germline lookup yields CDR1 GTSNPN and CDR2 SVGIG (reference sequence). The CDR3 region is CAWSTGTSTGELFF. The CDR3 DNA reads TGTGCCTGGAGTACTGGGACTAGCACCGGGGAGCTGTTTTTT.

This clone was seen once. One end of the junction fails to match germline, which may point to a read error. The rearrangement uses TRBV7-3 and TRBJ2-5, with 10 positions matching TRBD1. Germline V CDR1 and CDR2: SGHTA, FQGTGA. The CDR3 runs 13 residues. The CDR3 is CVSRGTGEETQYF. The CDR3 DNA is TGTGTCAGCAGAGGGACAGGGGAAGAGACCCAGTACTTC.

The chain joins TRBV5-1 to TRBJ2-3; a weak D match, TRBD2 (6 bases). Germline values: CDR1 SGHRS, CDR2 YFSETQ. The germline V and J ends were trimmed by 0 bases and 0 bases, with 11 bases remaining between them. This CDR3 has 16 amino acids. This CDR3 reads CASSLVPGTSTDTQYF. CDR3 sequence (DNA): TGCGCCAGCAGCTTGGTCCCCGGGACTAGCACAGATACGCAGTATTTT.

The chain carries TRBV6-6 and TRBJ1-1; 8 bases are a match to TRBD1. After removal of 3 bases from V and 1 base from J, the junction contained 4 bases not matched to a gene. Germline V gene sequence: CDR1 MNHNY, CDR2 SVGAGI (reference sequence). The CDR3 loop spans 15 amino acids. CDR3 bases: TGTGCCAGCAGTTATTTGGGGACAGGGAACACTGAAGCTTTCTTT. This gives the protein CASSYLGTGNTEAFF.

This chain uses TRBV7-6 with TRBJ2-7, with a possible D match to TRBD2 (5 bases). V lost 5 bases to trimming and J lost 0 bases, with 8 bases between them. The CDR3 length is 13 residues. Looked up from germline, CDR1 is SGHVS and CDR2 is FNYEAQ. CDR3 nucleotide sequence: TGTGCCAGCAGCCCGGGGATCTCCTACGAGCAGTACTTC. Translating it yields CASSPGISYEQYF.

The V gene is TRBV19, the J gene TRBJ2-5; maybe TRBD1 (6 bases). This CDR3 contains 16 residues. Germline V gives CDR1 LNHDA, CDR2 SQIVND (reference sequence). V was cut by 5 bases and J by 5 bases, with 21 bases left in between. The CDR3 DNA is TGTGCCAGTAGTTCCCACTCAGGGGCGGTCGGGGAGACCCAGTACTTC. This translates into CASSSHSGAVGETQYF.

The rearrangement uses TRBV19 and TRBJ2-6; the D is unclear. The CDR3 runs 15 residues. The V gene's germline CDR1 is LNHDA and CDR2 SQIVND (reference sequence). Trimming took off 4 bases at V and 0 bases at J, with 7 bases between the two ends. DNA for the CDR3: TGTGCCAGTAGTAACGGTTTCTCTGGGGCCAACGTCCTGACTTTC. Translating gives CASSNGFSGANVLTF.

This chain links TRBV2 with TRBJ1-1, with D maybe TRBD1 (6 bases). The CDR3 runs to 15 residues. The V end was cut by 6 bases, the J end by 3 bases, with 17 bases between. The V gene's germline CDR1 is SNHLY and CDR2 FYNNEI. The CDR3 nucleotides are TGTGCCAGCAGGCCCGGCTACAGGGCGGACACTGAAGCTTTCTTT. Translated, it gives CASRPGYRADTEAFF.

This chain joins TRBV7-2 and TRBJ2-1; TRBD2 is a possible D gene (6 bases). Between the trimmed V and J ends, which lost 4 bases and 0 bases, there was a span of 13 bases. Germline V gene data show CDR1 as SGHTA and CDR2 as FQGNSA. The CDR3 loop spans 16 amino acids. The CDR3 region is CASSSLGTLSYNEQFF. The CDR3 nucleotides read TGTGCCAGCAGCTCCCTCGGGACTCTCTCCTACAATGAGCAGTTCTTC. Looking up the rest from reference TRBV7-2 and TRBJ2-1 gives the full variable domain: GAGVSQSPSNKVTEKGKDVELRCDPISGHTALYWYRQSLGQGLEFLIYFQGNSAPDKSGLPSDRFSAERTGGSVSTLTIQRTQQEDSAVYLCASSSLGTLSYNEQFFGPGTRLTVL.

This chain joins TRBV19 and TRBJ1-6, with D hard to call. Trimming left V 3 bases short and J 6 bases short, with 9 bases between. This CDR3 region has 14 residues. Germline CDR1 is LNHDA and CDR2 is SQIVND (reference sequence). CDR3 bases: TGTGCCAGTAGTATGCAACGGGGTAATTCACCCCTCCACTTT. This codes for CASSMQRGNSPLHF.

The chain links TRBV18 to TRBJ1-1; 10 positions match TRBD1. V was clipped by 1 base and J by 4 bases; unmatched bases: 9. Germline CDR1 KGHSH, CDR2 LQKENI. This CDR3 is 17 amino acids long. In nucleotides, the CDR3 is TGTGCCAGCTCACCACGCGTGCCGGACAGGGGGGGCACTGAAGCTTTCTTT. Translating gives CASSPRVPDRGGTEAFF.